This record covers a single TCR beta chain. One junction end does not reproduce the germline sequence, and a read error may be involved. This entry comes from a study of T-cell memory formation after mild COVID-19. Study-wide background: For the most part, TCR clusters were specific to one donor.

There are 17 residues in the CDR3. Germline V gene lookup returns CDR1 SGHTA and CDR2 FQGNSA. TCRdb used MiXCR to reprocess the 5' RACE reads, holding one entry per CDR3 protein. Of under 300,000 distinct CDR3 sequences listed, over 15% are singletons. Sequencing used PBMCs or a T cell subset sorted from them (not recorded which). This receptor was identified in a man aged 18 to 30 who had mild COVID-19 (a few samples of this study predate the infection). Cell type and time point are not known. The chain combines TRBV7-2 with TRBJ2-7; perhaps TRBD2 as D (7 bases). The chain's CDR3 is CASSSGAGTKFSYERYF. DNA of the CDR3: TGTGCCAGCAGCTCAGGGGCGGGGACTAAATTCTCCTACGAGCGGTACTTC.